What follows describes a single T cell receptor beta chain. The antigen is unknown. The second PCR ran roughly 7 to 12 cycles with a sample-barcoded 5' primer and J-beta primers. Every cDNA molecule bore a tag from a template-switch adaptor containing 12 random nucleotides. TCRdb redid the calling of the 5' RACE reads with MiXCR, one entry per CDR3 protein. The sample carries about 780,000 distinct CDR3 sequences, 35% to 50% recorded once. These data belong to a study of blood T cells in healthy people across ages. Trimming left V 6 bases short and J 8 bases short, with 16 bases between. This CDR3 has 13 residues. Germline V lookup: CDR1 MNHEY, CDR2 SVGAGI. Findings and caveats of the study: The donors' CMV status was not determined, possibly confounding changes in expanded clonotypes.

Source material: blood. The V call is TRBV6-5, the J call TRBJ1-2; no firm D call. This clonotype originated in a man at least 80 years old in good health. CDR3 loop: CASSPGHQGGYTF. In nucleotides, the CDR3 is TGTGCCAGCAGCCCTGGCCATCAAGGAGGCTACACCTTC.